A single sample is the source of the 7 T cell receptor beta chains below, sequenced in a study of CD8+ T cells in alopecia areata. RNA extraction was followed by reverse transcription into cDNA, which acted as the sequencing template. The assay was immunoSEQ multiplex PCR, and TCRdb's table has in-frame clones only and misses some. The data show about 200,000 clones, around three fifths seen once. Treatment indicated: oral pan-JAK inhibitor, 5-10 mg twice daily. This sample comprised CD4+ T cells sorted from blood, obtained at week 24, from a patient treated with tofacitinib. The receptor set was obtained from a human donor with alopecia areata.

The V gene is TRBV29-1, the J gene TRBJ1-1; D ambiguous. Germline V lookup: CDR1 SQVTM, CDR2 ANQGSEA. The V end lost 8 bases, the J end lost 2 bases, and 12 bases lay between the germline ends. The CDR3 runs 12 residues. This chain's CDR3 is CSSRWGNTEAFF. CDR3 DNA sequence: TGCAGCTCACGGTGGGGAAACACTGAAGCTTTCTTT.

This clone occurred a few times. The CDR3 DNA is TGCGCCAGCAGCCAAGATCCCCCGAGGGGGGGCGCAGATGGCTACACCTTC. Translation gives CASSQDPPRGGADGYTF. The chain combines TRBV4-1 with TRBJ1-2; D is perhaps TRBD1 (6 bases). This CDR3 is 17 amino acids long. Looked up from germline, CDR1 is MGHRA and CDR2 is YSYEKL. Trimming removed 0 bases at V and 6 bases at J, with 20 bases between.

This clone was detected only a few times. The J gene is TRBJ2-2, the V gene TRBV5-1; D uncertain. This CDR3 region has 16 residues. The germline V gene has CDR1 SGHRS and CDR2 YFSETQ. The V gene lost 4 bases and the J gene lost 4 bases, with 17 bases spanning the gap. CDR3 DNA sequence: TGCGCCAGCAGCGCCGGCAGTAGTGCCGGCACCGGGGAGCTGTTTTTT. It specifies CASSAGSSAGTGELFF.

This clone has a handful of counts. The gene calls are TRBV29-1 and TRBJ1-4; D perhaps matches TRBD1 (5 bases). Deletions cut 6 bases from V and 8 bases from J, with 19 bases between. CDR1 and CDR2 (germline): SQVTM, ANQGSEA. The CDR3 has 14 amino acids. The CDR3 DNA reads as TGCAGCGTCTCATGGGGTTGGGACCGAGAAAAACTGTTTTTT. Translating gives CSVSWGWDREKLFF.

For the CDR3, the DNA is TGCGCCAGCAGGGGCCTTGGGGAGAACACCGGGGAGCTGTTTTTT. Its translation: CASRGLGENTGELFF. The chain employs TRBV5-1 and TRBJ2-2; no clear D. The CDR3 is 15 amino acids. V lost 5 bases and J 1 base, leaving 12 bases between the germline ends. Germline loops: CDR1 SGHRS, CDR2 YFSETQ. Full variable domain (remainder filled in from reference TRBV5-1 and TRBJ2-2): KAGVTQTPRYLIKTRGQQVTLSCSPISGHRSVSWYQQTPGQGLQFLFEYFSETQRNKGNFPGRFSGRQFSNSRSEMNVSTLELGDSALYLCASRGLGENTGELFFGEGSRLTVL.

The rearrangement uses TRBV14 and TRBJ2-1, with D possibly being TRBD1 (5 bases). Germline CDR1 SGHDN, CDR2 FVKESK. This CDR3 region has 13 residues. Trimming removed 6 bases from V and 9 bases from J, with 15 bases in between. The CDR3 loop is CASRLQGVGEQFF. The CDR3 region has the DNA TGTGCCAGCAGGCTCCAAGGGGTGGGTGAGCAGTTCTTC. The complete variable domain, with remaining parts taken from reference TRBV14 and TRBJ2-1, reads EAGVTQFPSHSVIEKGQTVTLRCDPISGHDNLYWYRRVMGKEIKFLLHFVKESKQDESGMPNNRFLAERTGGTYSTLKVQPAELEDSGVYFCASRLQGVGEQFFGPGTRLTVL.

This clone was detected only a few times. The rearrangement joins TRBV7-3 to TRBJ2-2; 9 bases line up with TRBD1. There are 14 residues in the CDR3. After removal of 8 bases from V and 2 bases from J, the junction contained 3 bases not matched to a gene. Germline-derived CDR1 and CDR2 are SGHTA and FQGTGA. The CDR3 is CASGGQGNTGELFF. CDR3 sequence (DNA): TGTGCCAGCGGGGGACAGGGAAACACCGGGGAGCTGTTTTTT. Full variable domain (remainder filled in from reference TRBV7-3 and TRBJ2-2): GAGVSQTPSNKVTEKGKYVELRCDPISGHTALYWYRQSLGQGPEFLIYFQGTGAADDSGLPNDRFFAVRPEGSVSTLKIQRTERGDSAVYLCASGGQGNTGELFFGEGSRLTVL.